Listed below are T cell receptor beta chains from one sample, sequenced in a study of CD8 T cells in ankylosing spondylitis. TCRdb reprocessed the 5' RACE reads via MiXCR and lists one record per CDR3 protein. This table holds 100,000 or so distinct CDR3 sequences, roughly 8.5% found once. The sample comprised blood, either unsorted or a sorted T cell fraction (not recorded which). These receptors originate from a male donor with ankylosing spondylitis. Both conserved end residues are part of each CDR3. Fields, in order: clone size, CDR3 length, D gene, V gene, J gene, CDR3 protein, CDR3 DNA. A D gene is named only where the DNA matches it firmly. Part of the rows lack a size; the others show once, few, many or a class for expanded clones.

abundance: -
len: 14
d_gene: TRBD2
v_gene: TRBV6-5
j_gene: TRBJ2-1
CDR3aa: CASSYTSGSNEQFF
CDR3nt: TGTGCCAGCAGTTACACTAGCGGGAGCAATGAGCAGTTCTTC

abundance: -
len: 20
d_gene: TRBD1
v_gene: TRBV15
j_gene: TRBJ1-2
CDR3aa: CATSRDRSPGQPGNNYGYTF
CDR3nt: TGTGCCACCAGCAGAGATCGCAGCCCGGGACAGCCGGGTAATAACTATGGCTACACCTTC

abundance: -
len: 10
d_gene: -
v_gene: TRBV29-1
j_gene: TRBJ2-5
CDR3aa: CSGREETQYF
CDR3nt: TGCAGCGGGCGAGAAGAGACCCAGTACTTC

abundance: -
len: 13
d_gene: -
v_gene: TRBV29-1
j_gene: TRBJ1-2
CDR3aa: CSVWDGLNYGYTF
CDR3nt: TGCAGCGTCTGGGACGGACTTAACTATGGCTACACCTTC

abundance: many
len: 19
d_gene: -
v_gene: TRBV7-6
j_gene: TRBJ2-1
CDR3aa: CASSLRRDSSPPSYNEQFF
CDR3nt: TGTGCCAGCAGTCTGAGACGGGACTCCTCGCCCCCCTCCTACAATGAGCAGTTCTTC

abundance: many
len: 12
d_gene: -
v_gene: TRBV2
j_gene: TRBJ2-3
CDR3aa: CASSDGTDTQYF
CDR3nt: TGTGCCAGCAGTGATGGCACAGATACGCAGTATTTT

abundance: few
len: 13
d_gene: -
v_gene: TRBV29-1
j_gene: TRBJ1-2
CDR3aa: CSVPDIFRYGYTF
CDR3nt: TGCAGCGTCCCGGACATCTTTCGCTATGGCTACACCTTC

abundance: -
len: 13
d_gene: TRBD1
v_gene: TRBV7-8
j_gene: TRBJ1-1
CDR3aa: CASSLSGQGEAFF
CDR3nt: TGTGCCAGCAGCTTATCGGGACAGGGGGAAGCTTTCTTT

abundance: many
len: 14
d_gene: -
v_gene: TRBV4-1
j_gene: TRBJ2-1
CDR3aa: CASGMDGSYNEQFF
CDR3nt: TGCGCCAGCGGCATGGACGGCTCCTACAATGAGCAGTTCTTC

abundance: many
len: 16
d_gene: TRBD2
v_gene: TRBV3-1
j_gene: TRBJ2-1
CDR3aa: CASTYLSGSPGDEQFF
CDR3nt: TGTGCCAGCACCTACCTTAGCGGGAGCCCAGGGGATGAGCAGTTCTTC

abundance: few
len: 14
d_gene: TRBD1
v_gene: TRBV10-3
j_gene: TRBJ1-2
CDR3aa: CAISESVTGDGYTF
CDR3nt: TGTGCCATCAGTGAGTCGGTAACAGGGGACGGCTACACCTTC

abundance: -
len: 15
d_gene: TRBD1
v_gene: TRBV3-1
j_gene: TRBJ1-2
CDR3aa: CASSPYTAGGYGYTF
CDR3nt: TGTGCCAGCAGCCCCTACACGGCAGGGGGTTATGGCTACACCTTC

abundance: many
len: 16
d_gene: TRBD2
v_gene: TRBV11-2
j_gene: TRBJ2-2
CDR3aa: CASSFQRGRGSGELFF
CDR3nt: TGTGCCAGCAGCTTCCAGCGGGGGAGGGGTTCCGGGGAGCTGTTTTTT

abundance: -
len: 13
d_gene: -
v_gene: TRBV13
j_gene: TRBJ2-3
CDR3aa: CASSSTGIDTQYF
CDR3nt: TGTGCCAGCAGCTCCACAGGGATCGATACGCAGTATTTT

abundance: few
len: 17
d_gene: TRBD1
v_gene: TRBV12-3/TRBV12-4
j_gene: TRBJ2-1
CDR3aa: CASSSSEDRVPYNEQFF
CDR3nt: TGTGCCAGCAGTTCAAGTGAAGACAGGGTTCCCTACAATGAGCAGTTCTTC

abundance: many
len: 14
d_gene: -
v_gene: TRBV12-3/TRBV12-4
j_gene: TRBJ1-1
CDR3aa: CASSLRGGDTEAFF
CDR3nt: TGTGCCAGCAGCCTCCGGGGGGGAGACACTGAAGCTTTCTTT

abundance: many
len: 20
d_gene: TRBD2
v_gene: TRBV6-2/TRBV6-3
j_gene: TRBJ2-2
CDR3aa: CASSYSGLAGDGHGTGELFF
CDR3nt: TGTGCCAGCAGTTACTCAGGCCTAGCGGGAGATGGCCATGGCACCGGGGAGCTGTTTTTT

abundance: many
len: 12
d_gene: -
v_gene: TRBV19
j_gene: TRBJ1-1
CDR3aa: CASSIGSTEAFF
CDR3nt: TGTGCCAGTAGTATTGGGAGCACTGAAGCTTTCTTT

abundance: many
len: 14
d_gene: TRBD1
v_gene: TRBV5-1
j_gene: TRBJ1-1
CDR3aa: CASSLGTAWTEAFF
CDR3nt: TGCGCCAGCAGCCTAGGGACAGCATGGACTGAAGCTTTCTTT

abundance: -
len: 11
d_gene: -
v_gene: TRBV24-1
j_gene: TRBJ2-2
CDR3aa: CATRHTGELFF
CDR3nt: TGTGCCACCCGCCACACCGGGGAGCTGTTTTTT

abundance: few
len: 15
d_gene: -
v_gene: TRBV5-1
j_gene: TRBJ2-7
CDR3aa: CASSLDPGDTYEQYF
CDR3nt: TGCGCCAGCAGCTTGGACCCAGGGGATACCTACGAGCAGTACTTC

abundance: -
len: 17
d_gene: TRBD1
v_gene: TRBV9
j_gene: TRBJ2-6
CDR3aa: CASSARQGATGANVLTF
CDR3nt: TGTGCCAGCAGCGCCCGACAGGGGGCGACCGGGGCCAACGTCCTGACTTTC

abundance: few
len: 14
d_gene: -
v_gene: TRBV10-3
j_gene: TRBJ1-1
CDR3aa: CATKNLPLRTEAFF
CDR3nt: TGTGCCACTAAAAATCTACCCCTACGCACTGAAGCTTTCTTT

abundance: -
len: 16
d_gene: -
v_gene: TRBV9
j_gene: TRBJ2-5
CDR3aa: CASSGGYTRSEETQYF
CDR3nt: TGTGCCAGCAGCGGGGGGTATACCCGTTCGGAAGAGACCCAGTACTTC